Below are 21 T cell receptor beta chains sequenced from a single sample in a study of blood T cell repertoires in COVID-19. Generated by immunoSEQ multiplex PCR, the TCRdb table keeps only in-frame clones and is missing some. Seen here are under 70,000 clones, over 75% observed once, and the top ten hold roughly 15%. The sample taken for sequencing was peripheral blood. The origin of the receptors is an elderly man with acute or convalescent COVID-19.

The genes are TRBV9 and TRBJ2-3, with D hard to call. The germline CDR1 and CDR2 sequences are SGDLS and YYNGEE. The V and J ends lost 0 bases and 9 bases respectively, with 8 bases between them. The CDR3 is made up of 12 amino acids. The CDR3 loop is CASSVEEYTQYF. CDR3 nucleotides: TGTGCCAGCAGCGTAGAAGAGTACACGCAGTATTTT.

The CDR3 sequence: CASSRQGAGGYTF. The CDR3 DNA follows: TGTGCCAGCAGCAGGCAGGGGGCGGGTGGCTACACCTTC. The V call is TRBV3-1 (or the pseudogene TRBV3-2), the J call TRBJ1-2, with 8 bases lining up with TRBD1. The germline V gene has CDR1 LGHDT and CDR2 YNNKEL (reference sequence). The J segment lost 7 bases and the V segment lost 5 bases, leaving 6 bases of the junction unmatched. The CDR3 extends over 13 amino acids.

This clone was found once. V usage is TRBV5-4 and J usage is TRBJ2-7; 12 bases align to TRBD1. The CDR3 is 17 amino acids. CDR1 is SGHNT, CDR2 YYREEE, per germline (reference sequence). V trimming: 5 bases; J trimming: 0 bases; junction bases outside the gene matches: 9. The DNA of the CDR3 is TGTGCCAGCAGTTCCGGGACAGGGGGCTCCCTCTCCTACGAGCAGTACTTC. The encoded protein is CASSSGTGGSLSYEQYF.

About this clone itself: This specimen includes other DNA sequences encoding the same CDR3. The J gene is TRBJ1-6, the V gene TRBV6-5, with TRBD1 as a possible D gene (6 bases). Per the germline V gene, CDR1 is MNHEY and CDR2 is SVGAGI. The CDR3 totals 15 residues. Deletions cut 3 bases from V and 6 bases from J, with 12 bases between. CDR3 residues: CASSYGTLGNSPLHF. The DNA of the CDR3 is TGTGCCAGCAGTTATGGGACACTCGGTAATTCACCCCTCCACTTT.

The chain recombines TRBV2 with TRBJ1-2; the D gene is possibly TRBD1 (6 bases). Germline V gene sequence: CDR1 SNHLY, CDR2 FYNNEI. This CDR3 comprises 13 residues. V was cut by 1 base and J by 3 bases, with 6 bases left in between. The CDR3 loop reads CASSEGQDYGYTF. The DNA of the CDR3 is TGTGCCAGCAGTGAAGGACAGGACTATGGCTACACCTTC.

The chain carries TRBV21-1 and TRBJ1-1; the tabulated D call, TRBD1, remains unverified against the DNA. TRBV21-1 is reported as a pseudogene. The CDR3 extends over 14 amino acids. For the CDR3, the DNA is TGTGCCAGCACCAGGACAGCCATGAACACTGAAGCTTTCTTT. It translates to CASTRTAMNTEAFF.

J is TRBJ2-7 and V is TRBV7-9; D might be TRBD1 (5 bases). The V end lost 5 bases, the J end lost 2 bases, and 13 bases lay between the germline ends. The CDR3 extends over 14 amino acids. Germline-derived CDR1 and CDR2 are SEHNR and FQNEAQ (reference sequence). CDR3 sequence (DNA): TGTGCCAGCAGCCCTACGACAGCTGCCTACGAGCAGTACTTC. Translation gives CASSPTTAAYEQYF.

The chain couples TRBV10-3 to TRBJ2-5; D is perhaps TRBD1 (6 bases). With 8 bases removed from V and 3 bases from J, the gap between germline ends came to 13 bases. Germline V gene data show CDR1 as ENHRY and CDR2 as SYGVKD. The CDR3 consists of 13 residues. The CDR3 DNA sequence: TGTGCCATCGGAGCACGGACAGAAGAGACCCAGTACTTC. It is translated as CAIGARTEETQYF.

The rearrangement uses TRBV7-7 and TRBJ2-5; D might be TRBD2 (7 bases). The germline V and J ends were trimmed by 8 bases and 5 bases, with 21 bases remaining between them. This CDR3 has 15 residues. Per germline, CDR1 SSHAT and CDR2 FNYEAQ (reference sequence). The CDR3 sequence is CASSLRGARRETQYF. DNA of the CDR3: TGTGCCAGCTCCCTCCGGGGGGCCCGGCGGGAGACCCAGTACTTC. The whole variable domain, remainder taken from reference TRBV7-7 and TRBJ2-5, is GAGVSQSPRYKVTKRGQDVTLRCDPISSHATLYWYQQALGQGPEFLTYFNYEAQPDKSGLPSDRFSAERPEGSISTLTIQRTEQRDSAMYRCASSLRGARRETQYFGPGTRLLVL.

In regard to this clone: Other DNA sequences in this specimen translate into the identical CDR3. The chain carries TRBV20-1 and TRBJ1-1; D call uncertain. The CDR3 runs 13 residues. V gave up 3 bases and J gave up 0 bases, with 8 bases separating them. Per germline, CDR1 DFQATT and CDR2 SNEGSKA (reference sequence). CDR3 in DNA: TGCAGTGCTAGTGCCAGGTTGAACACTGAAGCTTTCTTT. This encodes CSASARLNTEAFF.

The chain recombines TRBV19 with TRBJ1-5, with 9 bases that match TRBD1. From germline, CDR1 is LNHDA and CDR2 SQIVND (reference sequence). V trimming: 6 bases; J trimming: 10 bases; junction bases outside the gene matches: 10. The CDR3 totals 14 residues. For the CDR3, the DNA is TGTGCCAGTAGCAAGACAGGGGGGTTTTATCCCCAGCATTTT. Its protein product is CASSKTGGFYPQHF.

The chain combines TRBV21-1 with TRBJ2-7; the table's D call, TRBD1, has no DNA check behind it. TRBV21-1 is an annotated pseudogene. This CDR3 is built from 16 residues. The CDR3 protein is CASSKVKFWQGYEQYF. In DNA, the CDR3 is TGTGCCAGCAGCAAAGTTAAATTTTGGCAGGGCTACGAGCAGTACTTC.

V and J are TRBV7-8 and TRBJ2-7, with 12 bases matching TRBD1. Germline CDR1 reads SGHVS; CDR2 reads FQNEAQ. CDR3 length: 17 amino acids. The J segment lost 6 bases and the V segment lost 4 bases, leaving 13 bases of the junction unmatched. DNA for the CDR3: TGTGCCAGCAGCTCCGGGACAGGGGGCGGTGGGACGATCGAGCAGTACTTC. Translation gives CASSSGTGGGGTIEQYF.

The chain links TRBV7-3 to TRBJ2-4, with 8 bases lining up with TRBD1. Germline CDR1 and CDR2: SGHTA and FQGTGA. V gave up 5 bases and J gave up 9 bases; unmatched junction bases: 6. This CDR3 comprises 13 residues. CDR3 loop: CASSPEGTGIQYF. The CDR3 nucleotides are TGTGCCAGCAGCCCCGAAGGGACAGGCATTCAGTACTTC.

The chain combines TRBV5-6 with TRBJ2-1, with TRBD2 matching over 11 bases. Germline lookup yields CDR1 SGHDT and CDR2 YYEEEE. The CDR3 extends over 18 amino acids. Germline trimming cut 1 base from V and 5 bases from J; bases unmatched to any gene: 11. CDR3 protein: CASSLRASGGTRDNEQFF. Written as DNA, the CDR3 is TGTGCCAGCAGCTTGCGAGCTAGCGGGGGGACCAGAGACAATGAGCAGTTCTTC.

The chain is built from TRBV19 and TRBJ1-1; TRBD1 agrees at 8 bases. The ends lost 11 bases at V and 3 bases at J; junction bases unmatched: 14. Germline CDR1 and CDR2: LNHDA and SQIVND (reference sequence). The CDR3 runs 15 residues. CDR3 in amino acids: CAAKTSTGVYTEAFF. The CDR3 DNA reads as TGTGCCGCAAAAACCTCGACAGGGGTATACACTGAAGCTTTCTTT.

The genes are TRBV7-3 and TRBJ2-1, with 9 bases that match TRBD2. This CDR3 is built from 15 residues. Per the germline V gene, CDR1 is SGHTA and CDR2 is FQGTGA. The V segment lost 5 bases and the J segment 8 bases; nucleotides outside the gene matches: 10. CDR3 sequence reads: CASSNPGLAFYEQFF. The DNA of the CDR3 is TGTGCCAGCAGCAACCCGGGACTAGCTTTCTATGAGCAGTTCTTC.

This chain links TRBV4-2 with TRBJ1-4; 7 positions agree with TRBD1. This CDR3 comprises 18 residues. Germline V lookup: CDR1 LGHNA, CDR2 YNFKEQ. Trimming at V came to 2 bases and at J to 7 bases, leaving 16 bases not matched to a gene. CDR3 sequence reads: CASSQPRKPTGRGEKLFF. The CDR3 nucleotides read TGTGCCAGCAGCCAACCCCGAAAACCGACAGGGCGGGGTGAAAAACTGTTTTTT.

The CDR3 loop is CASSPGGFYNEQFF. In DNA form, the CDR3 reads TGTGCCAGCAGTCCGGGGGGCTTCTACAATGAGCAGTTCTTC. The J gene is TRBJ2-1, the V gene TRBV7-2, with D possibly TRBD2 on 7 matching bases. CDR1 is SGHTA, CDR2 FQGNSA, per germline. This CDR3 has 14 residues. With 6 bases removed from V and 3 bases from J, the gap between germline ends came to 12 bases.

This chain connects TRBV5-8 to TRBJ1-3, with D perhaps matching TRBD1 (5 bases). Germline V gene sequence: CDR1 SGHTS, CDR2 YDEGEE. The CDR3 sequence is 14 residues long. Deletions cut 0 bases from V and 4 bases from J, with 8 bases between. The CDR3 here is CASSLEGSGNTIYF. Here the CDR3 DNA reads TGTGCCAGCAGCTTGGAGGGGTCAGGAAACACCATATATTTT.

The rearrangement joins TRBV30 to TRBJ1-1, with D possibly TRBD1 on 6 matching bases. Germline CDR1 and CDR2: GTSNPN and SVGIG (reference sequence). This CDR3 spans 14 amino acids. Trimming cost V 1 base and J 5 bases, with 14 bases left between them. DNA for the CDR3: TGTGCCTGGAGTGACAGGGTCGAGGGAACTGAAGCTTTCTTT. This translates into CAWSDRVEGTEAFF.